Detailed here is one T cell receptor (beta chain). The sample comes from a study of blood T cell repertoires in COVID-19. Study at large: The study drew acute and convalescent COVID-19 samples from the United States, Italy and Spain.

Using immunoSEQ multiplex PCR, the repertoire was profiled, and TCRdb retains in-frame clones only, with some absent. Of a few hundred thousand clones in the sample, about 85% were seen once. V shed 10 bases and J 5 bases; nucleotides not matched to a gene: 10. Germline-derived CDR1 and CDR2 are MNHNY and SVGAGI (reference sequence). This CDR3 is 14 amino acids long. The receptor was isolated from a young man with active or convalescent COVID-19. Sample: peripheral blood. This chain joins TRBV6-6 and TRBJ2-1; 8 positions agree with TRBD1. CDR3 nucleotides: TGTGCCACCGCGGTCCCAGGGGGCCACAATGAGCAGTTCTTC. This sequence encodes CATAVPGGHNEQFF.